This TCR beta chain was captured by sequencing in a study of cytomegalovirus exposure and HLA in healthy donors. Germline lookup yields CDR1 SNHLY and CDR2 FYNNEI. V was clipped by 4 bases and J by 3 bases; unmatched bases: 5. The CDR3 covers 17 residues. The study ran its PCR with 60 Vbeta and 13 Jbeta primers. Sequencing used immunoSEQ multiplex PCR; TCRdb keeps in-frame clones, though not all of them. In the table there are about 130,000 clones, around 79% of which are singletons. V is TRBV2 and J is TRBJ1-6; TRBD1 aligns across 11 bases. The sequence came from a male donor in good health and CMV-seronegative. Input material: PBMCs. CDR3 DNA: TGTGCCAGCAGTGGCCGGACAGGGGGCATCTATAATTCACCCCTCCACTTT. Translation: CASSGRTGGIYNSPLHF.